These 14 T cell receptor beta chains were all obtained from the same sample, sequenced in a study of blood T cell repertoires in COVID-19. Assay used: immunoSEQ multiplex PCR; TCRdb lists only in-frame clones, some missing. The sample includes over 55,000 clones, 75% to 90% of them seen just once. The sequencing input was peripheral blood. These receptors all stem from a man aged 45-60 years with active COVID-19.

The V gene is TRBV19, the J gene TRBJ2-5, with 7 bases identical to TRBD1. The length of the CDR3 is 14 residues. Trimming cost V 3 bases and J 2 bases; bases outside gene matches: 3. CDR1 is LNHDA, CDR2 SQIVND, per germline (reference sequence). This CDR3 reads CASSIQQGQETQYF. In DNA form, the CDR3 reads TGTGCCAGTAGTATTCAACAGGGGCAAGAGACCCAGTACTTC. The entire variable domain, with the rest obtained from reference TRBV19 and TRBJ2-5, is as follows: DGGITQSPKYLFRKEGQNVTLSCEQNLNHDAMYWYRQDPGQGLRLIYYSQIVNDFQKGDIAEGYSVSREKKESFPLTVTSAQKNPTAFYLCASSIQQGQETQYFGPGTRLLVL.

This chain connects TRBV5-1 to TRBJ2-2; 8 bases line up with TRBD2. The CDR3 sequence is 16 residues long. After removal of 2 bases from V and 2 bases from J, the junction contained 5 bases not matched to a gene. Per the germline V gene, CDR1 is SGHRS and CDR2 is YFSETQ. This CDR3 reads CASSFQLAENTGELFF. The CDR3 bases are TGCGCCAGCAGCTTTCAACTAGCGGAAAACACCGGGGAGCTGTTTTTT.

This rearrangement joins TRBV27 to TRBJ2-2, with TRBD1 matching 8 bases. CDR1 is MNHEY and CDR2 is SMNVEV in the germline V gene (reference sequence). This CDR3 spans 16 amino acids. With 1 base clipped from V and 2 bases from J, the junction kept 3 bases outside the gene matches. The CDR3 sequence: CASSLLGQVNTGELFF. In nucleotides, the CDR3 is TGTGCCAGCAGTTTATTGGGACAGGTTAACACCGGGGAGCTGTTTTTT.

The chain has TRBV18 and TRBJ1-5, with a tentative D call TRBD1 (5 bases). Germline CDR1 KGHSH, CDR2 LQKENI. CDR3 length: 16 residues. Deletions cut 4 bases from V and 3 bases from J, with 16 bases between. The DNA of the CDR3 is TGTGCCAGCTCACGGCCCGGCGGGGGGTTCAATCAGCCCCAGCATTTT. Translation gives CASSRPGGGFNQPQHF.

This rearrangement joins TRBV9 to TRBJ2-2; the match to TRBD2 covers 12 bases. The CDR3 has 19 amino acids. The ends lost 2 bases at V and 3 bases at J; junction bases unmatched: 11. Germline lookup yields CDR1 SGDLS and CDR2 YYNGEE. This CDR3 is CASSVGSSGGALDTGELFF. CDR3 bases: TGTGCCAGCAGCGTGGGCTCTAGCGGGGGGGCCTTGGACACCGGGGAGCTGTTTTTT.

The rearrangement uses TRBV27 and TRBJ1-5, with 9 bases fitting TRBD1. Germline CDR1 MNHEY, CDR2 SMNVEV (reference sequence). V gave up 5 bases and J gave up 11 bases; unmatched junction bases: 10. The CDR3 runs to 14 residues. The CDR3 loop reads CASSPQGAARAQHF. Written as DNA, the CDR3 is TGTGCCAGCAGTCCACAGGGGGCTGCGAGAGCCCAGCATTTT.

The chain employs TRBV2 and TRBJ1-1, with 9 bases identical to TRBD1. The length of the CDR3 is 13 residues. The V segment lost 3 bases and the J segment 4 bases; nucleotides outside the gene matches: 0. Looked up from germline, CDR1 is SNHLY and CDR2 is FYNNEI. The CDR3 DNA sequence: TGTGCCAGCAGTGAGACAGGGGGCACTGAAGCTTTCTTT. Translating gives CASSETGGTEAFF.

This clone showed up just once. V is TRBV2 and J is TRBJ2-7; D perhaps matches TRBD1 (5 bases). The CDR3 is made up of 11 amino acids. Germline CDR1 SNHLY, CDR2 FYNNEI. V was pared by 2 bases and J by 9 bases, with 8 bases between. This CDR3 reads CASSEQGGQYF. In nucleotides, the CDR3 is TGTGCCAGCAGTGAACAGGGCGGGCAGTACTTC.

CDR3 bases: TGTGCCTGGAGTCCGACTAGCGAGGGCGAGCAGTACTTC. Its protein product is CAWSPTSEGEQYF. V usage is TRBV30 and J usage is TRBJ2-7, with 8 bases lining up with TRBD2. CDR1 is GTSNPN and CDR2 is SVGIG in the germline V gene (reference sequence). This CDR3 is 13 amino acids long. Trimming at V came to 2 bases and at J to 6 bases, leaving 6 bases not matched to a gene.

The genes are TRBV7-2 and TRBJ2-1; D is perhaps TRBD1 (6 bases). CDR3 length: 12 amino acids. V was shortened by 3 bases and J by 15 bases, with 15 bases between the two germline ends. Germline V CDR1 and CDR2: SGHTA, FQGNSA. CDR3: CASSFPGQRPFF. The CDR3 DNA reads TGTGCCAGCAGCTTTCCCGGACAGCGACCGTTCTTC.

This clone occurred once. The chain links TRBV4-2 to TRBJ2-1; D may be TRBD1 (6 bases). V shed 2 bases and J shed 9 bases, with 11 bases lying between them. This CDR3 comprises 13 residues. Germline V gene sequence: CDR1 LGHNA, CDR2 YNFKEQ. The CDR3 is CASSQPQGTEQFF. CDR3 DNA sequence: TGTGCCAGCAGCCAACCTCAGGGGACTGAGCAGTTCTTC.

The rearrangement uses TRBV7-3 and TRBJ2-7; no clear D gene. V was clipped by 2 bases and J by 6 bases, with 8 bases between them. CDR1 is SGHTA, CDR2 FQGTGA, per germline. This CDR3 contains 12 residues. The CDR3: CASSLSGFEQYF. For the CDR3, the DNA is TGTGCCAGCAGCTTATCAGGATTCGAGCAGTACTTC.

The chain links TRBV18 to TRBJ1-1; the D is unclear. Germline loops: CDR1 KGHSH, CDR2 LQKENI. This CDR3 is built from 13 residues. Trimming stripped 2 bases from V and 10 bases from J, with 14 bases between. CDR3 sequence reads: CASSPAELGGAFF. The CDR3 bases are TGTGCCAGCTCACCAGCAGAGTTGGGAGGAGCTTTCTTT. The variable domain in full, with the rest retrieved from reference TRBV18 and TRBJ1-1, is NAGVMQNPRHLVRRRGQEARLRCSPMKGHSHVYWYRQLPEEGLKFMVYLQKENIIDESGMPKERFSAEFPKEGPSILRIQQVVRGDSAAYFCASSPAELGGAFFGQGTRLTVV.

V and J are TRBV9 and TRBJ1-1; tentative D call: TRBD1 (6 bases). Germline V gene data show CDR1 as SGDLS and CDR2 as YYNGEE. This CDR3 region has 14 residues. V was pared by 4 bases and J by 3 bases, with 13 bases between. The CDR3, as DNA: TGTGCCAGCAGCTCCCGGGACATGTACACTGAAGCTTTCTTT. It codes for CASSSRDMYTEAFF.